What follows are 23 T cell receptor beta chains derived from one specimen sequenced in a study of control samples from healthy donors and cancer patients. Method: immunoSEQ multiplex PCR; TCRdb's copy keeps in-frame clones and lacks some. The sample lists around 70,000 clones; 94% were seen once. Sequencing was carried out using blood. These receptors were obtained from a woman younger than 45 in good health.

The V and J genes are TRBV11-1 and TRBJ1-1; perhaps TRBD1 as D (5 bases). The CDR3 length is 15 residues. The germline CDR1 and CDR2 sequences are SGHAT and FQDESV (reference sequence). V lost 5 bases and J 11 bases, leaving 24 bases between the germline ends. CDR3 in DNA: TGTGCCAGCAGCCTCAGTGTCGGGGGAGTATCGAGGGCTTTCTTT. Translating gives CASSLSVGGVSRAFF.

The chain joins TRBV19 to TRBJ1-5, with unresolved D. CDR1 is LNHDA and CDR2 is SQIVND in the germline V gene (reference sequence). CDR3 length: 14 amino acids. The V gene lost 1 base and the J gene lost 10 bases, with 14 bases spanning the gap. DNA for the CDR3: TGTGCCAGTAGTATAGGAACAGAATCAGCCCCCCAGCATTTT. This sequence encodes CASSIGTESAPQHF.

The chain recombines TRBV19 with TRBJ1-6; D unclear. Germline V gives CDR1 LNHDA, CDR2 SQIVND (reference sequence). V gave up 10 bases and J gave up 10 bases, with 23 bases separating them. This CDR3 region has 15 residues. The CDR3 reads CATNPVAGRESPLHF. For the CDR3, the DNA is TGTGCCACAAACCCTGTAGCGGGTCGGGAGTCACCCCTCCACTTT.

The chain uses TRBV3-1 (or the pseudogene TRBV3-2) and TRBJ1-2; possibly TRBD1 for D (6 bases). The ends were cut back, 0 bases at V and 4 bases at J, with 12 bases in the middle. Looked up from germline, CDR1 is LGHDT and CDR2 is YNNKEL (reference sequence). This CDR3 is 15 amino acids long. The CDR3 region is CASSQESGRGYGYTF. Here the CDR3 DNA reads TGTGCCAGCAGCCAAGAATCGGGCAGGGGCTATGGCTACACCTTC.

The gene calls are TRBV7-3 and TRBJ2-1; D is perhaps TRBD1 (5 bases). This CDR3 is 15 amino acids long. The V gene lost 5 bases and the J gene lost 5 bases, with 16 bases spanning the gap. Germline V gene data show CDR1 as SGHTA and CDR2 as FQGTGA. In DNA form, the CDR3 reads TGTGCCAGCAGCAAGACAGTATATTCACACAATGAGCAGTTCTTC. Its protein is CASSKTVYSHNEQFF. Combining the CDR3 with reference TRBV7-3 and TRBJ2-1 gives the whole variable domain GAGVSQTPSNKVTEKGKYVELRCDPISGHTALYWYRQSLGQGPEFLIYFQGTGAADDSGLPNDRFFAVRPEGSVSTLKIQRTERGDSAVYLCASSKTVYSHNEQFFGPGTRLTVL.

This clone was picked up a small number of times. The V call is TRBV10-3, the J call TRBJ1-3; D is uncertain. Germline CDR1 ENHRY, CDR2 SYGVKD. V lost 4 bases to trimming and J lost 4 bases, with 14 bases between them. CDR3 length: 15 residues. The CDR3 nucleotides read TGTGCCATCAGTGGATATTCTCTGTGGGGAAACACCATATATTTT. This gives the protein CAISGYSLWGNTIYF.

This rearrangement joins TRBV5-6 to TRBJ1-6; 8 bases agree with TRBD1. The CDR3 loop spans 15 amino acids. V shed 2 bases and J 9 bases; nucleotides not matched to a gene: 7. Per germline, CDR1 SGHDT and CDR2 YYEEEE. This CDR3 is CASSLRTGSVSPLHF. The CDR3 DNA reads TGTGCCAGCAGCTTAAGGACAGGGTCGGTTTCACCCCTCCACTTT. Full variable domain (remainder filled in from reference TRBV5-6 and TRBJ1-6): DAGVTQSPTHLIKTRGQQVTLRCSPKSGHDTVSWYQQALGQGPQFIFQYYEEEERQRGNFPDRFSGHQFPNYSSELNVNALLLGDSALYLCASSLRTGSVSPLHFGNGTRLTVT.

This clone has a handful of counts. The rearrangement links TRBV7-2 to TRBJ1-5; 7 nucleotides align to TRBD1. CDR1 and CDR2 (germline): SGHTA, FQGNSA. This CDR3 spans 15 amino acids. J lost 3 bases, V lost 5 bases, and 7 bases had no gene match. This chain's CDR3 is CASSGFQGDNQPQHF. CDR3 DNA sequence: TGTGCCAGCAGCGGATTCCAGGGGGACAATCAGCCCCAGCATTTT.

Regarding this clone: Other DNA sequences in the same sample also yield this CDR3. This chain links TRBV14 with TRBJ2-5; D possibly corresponds to TRBD2 (5 bases). V was cut by 6 bases and J by 6 bases, with 11 bases left in between. This CDR3 comprises 12 residues. CDR1 is SGHDN, CDR2 FVKESK, per germline. CDR3 nucleotides: TGTGCCAGCAGTGCCGGGGTTAAGACCCAGTACTTC. Its protein is CASSAGVKTQYF.

This clone appeared once. V usage is TRBV3-1 (or the pseudogene TRBV3-2) and J usage is TRBJ1-2; weak D call: TRBD1 (5 bases). Trimming removed 8 bases at V and 8 bases at J, with 18 bases between. This CDR3 has 13 residues. Looked up from germline, CDR1 is LGHDT and CDR2 is YNNKEL (reference sequence). The CDR3 is CASGGWSERGYTF. CDR3 nucleotide sequence: TGTGCCAGCGGGGGATGGAGTGAGCGGGGCTACACCTTC.

V is TRBV5-8 and J is TRBJ2-2; D unclear. Trimming took 7 bases from V and 0 from J, leaving 13 bases between them. This CDR3 comprises 15 residues. Germline V gene lookup returns CDR1 SGHTS and CDR2 YDEGEE. In DNA form, the CDR3 reads TGTGCCAGCGGACCAAACCCCCCGAACACCGGGGAGCTGTTTTTT. This gives the protein CASGPNPPNTGELFF. Supplemented by reference TRBV5-8 and TRBJ2-2, the full variable domain reads EAGVTQSPTHLIKTRGQQATLRCSPISGHTSVYWYQQALGLGLQFLLWYDEGEERNRGNFPPRFSGRQFPNYSSELNVNALELEDSALYLCASGPNPPNTGELFFGEGSRLTVL.

This rearrangement joins TRBV2 to TRBJ2-2; TRBD1 matches 12 bases. With V trimmed by 1 base and J by 5 bases, 5 bases remained unmatched. The CDR3 spans 17 residues. CDR1 and CDR2 (germline): SNHLY, FYNNEI. The CDR3 sequence: CASSEVGTGGFTGELFF. The CDR3 DNA sequence: TGTGCCAGCAGTGAAGTTGGGACAGGGGGCTTTACCGGGGAGCTGTTTTTT.

V gene TRBV6-4 combines with J gene TRBJ2-5; 11 bases line up with TRBD2. Germline-derived CDR1 and CDR2 are MRHNA and SNTAGT. V shed 6 bases and J 2 bases; nucleotides not matched to a gene: 5. CDR3 size: 15 residues. The CDR3 sequence is CASSELAGAQETQYF. The CDR3 DNA sequence: TGTGCCAGCAGCGAACTAGCGGGGGCTCAAGAGACCCAGTACTTC.

This clone was recorded a few times. Distinct nucleotide sequences in the sample also encode this CDR3. This chain joins TRBV3-1 (or the pseudogene TRBV3-2) and TRBJ1-5; D perhaps matches TRBD1 (6 bases). The CDR3 extends over 13 amino acids. CDR1 is LGHDT and CDR2 is YNNKEL in the germline V gene (reference sequence). V lost 5 bases and J lost 6, with 11 bases in between. The CDR3 bases are TGTGCCAGCAGCTTAAGAGGGGGTCAGCCCCAGCATTTT. It translates to CASSLRGGQPQHF.

The chain joins TRBV10-3 to TRBJ1-2; the D gene is possibly TRBD1 (5 bases). The CDR3 spans 13 residues. Germline CDR1 is ENHRY and CDR2 is SYGVKD. The V end lost 8 bases, the J end lost 1 base, and 11 bases lay between the germline ends. DNA for the CDR3: TGTGCCATCCCGGCGACAGATAACTATGGCTACACCTTC. It translates to CAIPATDNYGYTF.

The rearrangement links TRBV6-5 to TRBJ1-1; D remains unclear. Germline V lookup: CDR1 MNHEY, CDR2 SVGAGI. This CDR3 is 13 amino acids long. Between the trimmed V and J ends, which lost 0 bases and 6 bases, there was a span of 8 bases. CDR3 nucleotides: TGTGCCAGCAGTTACTCTTGGGGAGCTGAAGCTTTCTTT. This gives the protein CASSYSWGAEAFF.

This clone was found a few times. The chain links TRBV7-2 to TRBJ1-1; D is unclear. The V gene lost 5 bases and the J gene lost 4 bases, with 11 bases spanning the gap. The CDR3 is 13 amino acids. Germline-derived CDR1 and CDR2 are SGHTA and FQGNSA. The chain's CDR3 is CASSPLGVTEAFF. CDR3 sequence (DNA): TGTGCCAGCAGCCCGCTCGGGGTCACTGAAGCTTTCTTT.

The chain recombines TRBV6-5 with TRBJ2-7; D may be TRBD1 (6 bases). The CDR3 has 13 amino acids. Germline V lookup: CDR1 MNHEY, CDR2 SVGAGI. The V end lost 8 bases, the J end lost 6 bases, and 17 bases lay between the germline ends. The CDR3, as DNA: TGTGCCAGCTTAATGACAGGCGTCTCCGAGCAGTACTTC. It encodes CASLMTGVSEQYF.

J is TRBJ2-5 and V is TRBV7-9, with a possible D match to TRBD2 (5 bases). The CDR3 is 15 residues long. The V gene's germline CDR1 is SEHNR and CDR2 FQNEAQ (reference sequence). V was clipped by 1 base and J by 3 bases, with 12 bases between them. The CDR3 DNA reads TGTGCCAGCAGCTTAGGGAGGTTTAGGGAAGAGACCCAGTACTTC. It encodes CASSLGRFREETQYF.

The chain links TRBV5-1 to TRBJ2-1; 9 bases are shared with TRBD1. This CDR3 has 16 residues. Germline V CDR1 and CDR2: SGHRS, YFSETQ. With V trimmed by 2 bases and J by 3 bases, 6 bases remained unmatched. The CDR3 coding sequence is TGCGCCAGCAGCTTCCCGGACAGGGGCTTCTACAATGAGCAGTTCTTC. It encodes CASSFPDRGFYNEQFF.

The chain carries TRBV7-9 and TRBJ2-7; 9 nucleotides align to TRBD1. After removal of 2 bases from V and 6 bases from J, the junction contained 5 bases not matched to a gene. The CDR3 consists of 14 residues. CDR1 is SEHNR and CDR2 is FQNEAQ in the germline V gene (reference sequence). The CDR3 loop reads CASSLYGQGSEQYV. The CDR3 DNA reads TGTGCCAGCAGCTTATACGGACAGGGGTCCGAGCAGTACGTC.

The J gene is TRBJ2-7, the V gene TRBV5-6, with D possibly being TRBD2 (6 bases). V was pared by 1 base and J by 4 bases, with 12 bases between. The CDR3 length is 14 residues. Looked up from germline, CDR1 is SGHDT and CDR2 is YYEEEE. The CDR3 DNA reads as TGTGCCAGCAGCTTGCGGGGGTTAGCGTACGAGCAGTACGTC. It yields the protein CASSLRGLAYEQYV.

This sequence joins TRBV3-1 (or the pseudogene TRBV3-2) and TRBJ2-1; TRBD1 matches at 9 bases. The CDR3 loop spans 15 amino acids. V was pared by 0 bases and J by 11 bases, with 8 bases of the junction left unmatched. Germline V gene data show CDR1 as LGHDT and CDR2 as YNNKEL (reference sequence). CDR3 protein: CASSQEPTGGQKQFF. CDR3 nucleotide sequence: TGTGCCAGCAGCCAAGAGCCGACAGGGGGACAGAAGCAGTTCTTC.